This T cell receptor (beta chain) was captured in a study of Ad26.COV2.S vaccination and SARS-CoV-2 variants. Study-level background: The donor belonged to the COV1001 Ad26.COV2.S trial arm. Donor got 5x10^10 or 1x10^11 viral particles of Ad26.COV2.S.

Profiling relied on immunoSEQ multiplex PCR, and the TCRdb table lists in-frame clones only, not all of them. The table shows about 400,000 clones, with about 90% occurring only once. General study findings and limits: Total T cell responses were possibly underestimated by TCR breadth and depth analyses.

Concerning this clone: Its antigen is as yet unknown.

The CDR3 runs to 14 residues. Germline CDR1 reads MNHEY; CDR2 reads SVGAGI. The V segment lost 7 bases and the J segment 6 bases; nucleotides outside the gene matches: 7. The treatment: 15 to 20 received Ad26.COV2.S at low or high dose, single or two shots; 5 received placebo; per-sample allocation not given. Sampling happened 63 days after the first vaccine or placebo injection. This sequence was found in a person between 18 and 65 years old who received the Ad26.COV2.S COVID-19 vaccine or a placebo. Sequencing was performed on peripheral blood, taken in a trial of Ad26.COV2.S vaccine versus placebo. This sequence joins TRBV6-5 and TRBJ2-2; 8 bases map to TRBD1. The CDR3 sequence is CASTRTGKAGELFF. CDR3 DNA sequence: TGTGCCAGCACACGGACAGGGAAGGCCGGGGAGCTGTTTTTT.